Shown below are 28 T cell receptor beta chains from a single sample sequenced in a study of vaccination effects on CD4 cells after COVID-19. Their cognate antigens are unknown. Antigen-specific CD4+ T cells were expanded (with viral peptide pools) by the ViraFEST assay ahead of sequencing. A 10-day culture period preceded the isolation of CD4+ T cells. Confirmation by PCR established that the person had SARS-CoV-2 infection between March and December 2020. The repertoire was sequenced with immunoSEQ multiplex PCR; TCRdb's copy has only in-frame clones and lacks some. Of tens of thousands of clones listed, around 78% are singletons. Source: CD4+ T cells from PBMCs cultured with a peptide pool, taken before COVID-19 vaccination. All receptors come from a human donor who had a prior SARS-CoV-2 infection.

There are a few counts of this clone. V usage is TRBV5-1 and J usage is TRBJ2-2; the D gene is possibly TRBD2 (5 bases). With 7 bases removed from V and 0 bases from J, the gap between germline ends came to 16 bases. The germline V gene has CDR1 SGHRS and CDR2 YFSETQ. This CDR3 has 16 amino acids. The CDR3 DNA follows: TGCGCCAGCCGCCGGCGGAGCGGCCCGAACACCGGGGAGCTGTTTTTT. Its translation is CASRRRSGPNTGELFF.

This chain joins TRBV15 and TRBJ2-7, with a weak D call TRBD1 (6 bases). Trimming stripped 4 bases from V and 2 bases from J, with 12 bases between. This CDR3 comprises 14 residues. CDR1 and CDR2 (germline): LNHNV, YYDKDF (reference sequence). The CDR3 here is CATSTRQVPYEQYF. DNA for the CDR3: TGTGCCACCAGCACCCGACAGGTCCCCTACGAGCAGTACTTC.

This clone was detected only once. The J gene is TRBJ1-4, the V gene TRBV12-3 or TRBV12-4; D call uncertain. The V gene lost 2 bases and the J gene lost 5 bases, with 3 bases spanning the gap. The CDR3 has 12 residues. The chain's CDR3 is CASSLRNEKLFF. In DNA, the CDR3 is TGTGCCAGCAGTTTACGAAATGAAAAACTGTTTTTT.

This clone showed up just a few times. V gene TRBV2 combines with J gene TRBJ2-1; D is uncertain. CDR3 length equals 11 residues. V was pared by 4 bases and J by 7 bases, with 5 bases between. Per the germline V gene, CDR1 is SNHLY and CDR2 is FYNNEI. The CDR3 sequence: CASSALNEQFF. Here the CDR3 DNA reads TGTGCCAGCAGTGCGCTAAATGAGCAGTTCTTC.

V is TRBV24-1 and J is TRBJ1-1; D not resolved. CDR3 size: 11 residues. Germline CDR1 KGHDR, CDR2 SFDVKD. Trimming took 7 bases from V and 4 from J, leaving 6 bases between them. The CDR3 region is CATRGGTEAFF. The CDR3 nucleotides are TGTGCCACCAGAGGTGGCACTGAAGCTTTCTTT.

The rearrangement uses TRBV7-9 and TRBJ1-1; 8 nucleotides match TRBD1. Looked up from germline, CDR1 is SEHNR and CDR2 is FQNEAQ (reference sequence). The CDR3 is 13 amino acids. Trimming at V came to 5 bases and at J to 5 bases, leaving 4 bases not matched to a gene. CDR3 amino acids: CASSPRTGTEAFF. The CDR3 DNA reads TGTGCCAGCAGCCCGCGGACAGGGACTGAAGCTTTCTTT.

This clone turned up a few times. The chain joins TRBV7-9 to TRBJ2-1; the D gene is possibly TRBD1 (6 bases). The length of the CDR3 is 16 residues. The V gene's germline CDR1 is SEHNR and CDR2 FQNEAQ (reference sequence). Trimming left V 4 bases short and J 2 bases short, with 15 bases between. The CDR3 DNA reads TGTGCCAGCAGCTCCAGACAGGCTGCTGCCTACAATGAGCAGTTCTTC. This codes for CASSSRQAAAYNEQFF.

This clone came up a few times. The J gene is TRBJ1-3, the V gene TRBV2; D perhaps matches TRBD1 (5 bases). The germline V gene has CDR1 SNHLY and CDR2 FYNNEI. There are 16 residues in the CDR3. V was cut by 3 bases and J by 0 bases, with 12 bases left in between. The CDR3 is CASSDFGASSGNTIYF. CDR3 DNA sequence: TGTGCCAGCAGTGATTTTGGGGCGAGCTCTGGAAACACCATATATTTT.

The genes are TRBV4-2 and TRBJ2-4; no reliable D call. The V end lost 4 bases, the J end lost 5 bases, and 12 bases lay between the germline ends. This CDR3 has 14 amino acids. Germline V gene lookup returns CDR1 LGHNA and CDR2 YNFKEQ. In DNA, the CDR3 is TGTGCCAGCAGCCCCCGTGGTAGCCAAAACATTCAGTACTTC. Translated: CASSPRGSQNIQYF.

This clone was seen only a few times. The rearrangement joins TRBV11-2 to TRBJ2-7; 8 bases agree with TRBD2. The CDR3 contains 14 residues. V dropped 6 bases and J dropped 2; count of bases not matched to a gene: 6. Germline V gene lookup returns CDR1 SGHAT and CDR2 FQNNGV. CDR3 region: CASSVTSGTYEQYF. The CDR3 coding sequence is TGTGCCAGCAGTGTAACTAGCGGAACCTACGAGCAGTACTTC.

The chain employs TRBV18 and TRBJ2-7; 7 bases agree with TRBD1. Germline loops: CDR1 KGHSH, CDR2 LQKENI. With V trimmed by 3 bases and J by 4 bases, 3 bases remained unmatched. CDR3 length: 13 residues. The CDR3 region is CASSPYRGYEQYF. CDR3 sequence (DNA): TGTGCCAGCTCACCCTACAGGGGATACGAGCAGTACTTC. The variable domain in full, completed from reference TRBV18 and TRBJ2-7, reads NAGVMQNPRHLVRRRGQEARLRCSPMKGHSHVYWYRQLPEEGLKFMVYLQKENIIDESGMPKERFSAEFPKEGPSILRIQQVVRGDSAAYFCASSPYRGYEQYFGPGTRLTVT.

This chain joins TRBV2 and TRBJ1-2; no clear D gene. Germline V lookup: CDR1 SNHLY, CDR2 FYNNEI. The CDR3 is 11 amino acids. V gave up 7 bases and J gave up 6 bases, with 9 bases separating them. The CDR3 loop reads CASKGGNGYTF. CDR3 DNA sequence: TGTGCCAGCAAGGGAGGGAATGGCTACACCTTC.

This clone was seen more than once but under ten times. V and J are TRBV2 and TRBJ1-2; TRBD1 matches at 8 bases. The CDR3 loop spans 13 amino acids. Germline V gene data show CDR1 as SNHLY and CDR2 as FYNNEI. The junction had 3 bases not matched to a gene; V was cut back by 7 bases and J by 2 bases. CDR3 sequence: CASMGTGNYGYTF. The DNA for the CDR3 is TGTGCCAGCATGGGGACAGGAAACTATGGCTACACCTTC.

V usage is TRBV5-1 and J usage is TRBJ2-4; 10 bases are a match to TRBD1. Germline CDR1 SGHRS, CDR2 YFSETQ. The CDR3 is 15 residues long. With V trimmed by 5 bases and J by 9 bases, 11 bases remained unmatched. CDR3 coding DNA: TGCGCCAGCAGTCCCGGGACAGGGGAAACGAGCATTCAGTACTTC. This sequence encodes CASSPGTGETSIQYF.

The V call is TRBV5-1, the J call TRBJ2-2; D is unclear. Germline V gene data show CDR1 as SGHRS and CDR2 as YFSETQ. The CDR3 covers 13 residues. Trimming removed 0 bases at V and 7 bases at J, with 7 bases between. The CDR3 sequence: CASSLEYVGELFF. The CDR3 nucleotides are TGCGCCAGCAGCTTGGAGTATGTCGGGGAGCTGTTTTTT.

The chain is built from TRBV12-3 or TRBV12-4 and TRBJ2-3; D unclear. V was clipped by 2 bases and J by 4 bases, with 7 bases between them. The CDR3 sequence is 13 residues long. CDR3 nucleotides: TGTGCCAGCAGTTTATTAGAGGCAGATACGCAGTATTTT. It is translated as CASSLLEADTQYF.

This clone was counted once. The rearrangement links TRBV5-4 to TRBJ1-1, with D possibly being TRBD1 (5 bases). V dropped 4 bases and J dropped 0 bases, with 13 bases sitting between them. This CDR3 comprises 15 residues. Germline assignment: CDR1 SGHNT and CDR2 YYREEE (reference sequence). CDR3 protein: CASSPRQFMNTEAFF. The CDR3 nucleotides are TGTGCCAGCAGCCCCCGACAGTTTATGAACACTGAAGCTTTCTTT.

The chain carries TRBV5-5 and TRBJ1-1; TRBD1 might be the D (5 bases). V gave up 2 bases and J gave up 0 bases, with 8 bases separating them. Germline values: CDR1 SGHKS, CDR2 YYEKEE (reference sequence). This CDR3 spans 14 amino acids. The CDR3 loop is CASSFRDLNTEAFF. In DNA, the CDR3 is TGTGCCAGCAGCTTCCGGGACTTGAACACTGAAGCTTTCTTT.

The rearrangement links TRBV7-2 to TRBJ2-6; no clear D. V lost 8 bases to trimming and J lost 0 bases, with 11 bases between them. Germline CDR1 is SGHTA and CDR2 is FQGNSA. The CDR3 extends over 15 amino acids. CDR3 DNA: TGTGCCAGCGGCGGATGGGTCTCTGGGGCCAACGTCCTGACTTTC. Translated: CASGGWVSGANVLTF.

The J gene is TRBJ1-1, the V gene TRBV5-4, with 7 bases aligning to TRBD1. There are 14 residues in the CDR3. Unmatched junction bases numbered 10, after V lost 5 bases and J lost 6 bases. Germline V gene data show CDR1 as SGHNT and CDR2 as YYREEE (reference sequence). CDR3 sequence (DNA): TGTGCCAGCAGGCAGGGGGATGAAAATCCTGAAGCTTTCTTT. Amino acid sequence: CASRQGDENPEAFF.

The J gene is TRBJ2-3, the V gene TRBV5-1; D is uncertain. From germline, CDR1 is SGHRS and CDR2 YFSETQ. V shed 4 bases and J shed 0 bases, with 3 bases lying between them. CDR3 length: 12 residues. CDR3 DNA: TGCGCCAGCAGCGGTAGCACAGATACGCAGTATTTT. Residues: CASSGSTDTQYF.

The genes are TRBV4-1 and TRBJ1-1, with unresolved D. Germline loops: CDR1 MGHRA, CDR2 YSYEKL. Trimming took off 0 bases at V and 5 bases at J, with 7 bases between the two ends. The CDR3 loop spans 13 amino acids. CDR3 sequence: CASSQDAETEAFF. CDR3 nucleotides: TGCGCCAGCAGCCAAGATGCGGAGACTGAAGCTTTCTTT.

CDR3 in amino acids: CASSHPPPGRPALETQYF. The CDR3 DNA follows: TGCGCCAGCAGCCACCCCCCACCGGGGCGCCCCGCCCTTGAGACCCAGTACTTC. The chain joins TRBV4-3 to TRBJ2-5; either TRBD1 or TRBD2 may supply D (5 bases each). Trimming left V 3 bases short and J 5 bases short, with 25 bases between. CDR1 and CDR2 from the germline V gene are LGHNA and YSLEER. This CDR3 has 18 residues.

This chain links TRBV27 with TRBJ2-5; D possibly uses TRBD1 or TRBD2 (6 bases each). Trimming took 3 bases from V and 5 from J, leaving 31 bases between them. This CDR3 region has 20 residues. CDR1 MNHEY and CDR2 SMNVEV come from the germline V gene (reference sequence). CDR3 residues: CASSFFALGGGQGKGETQYF. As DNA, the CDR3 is TGTGCCAGCAGTTTTTTTGCGTTGGGTGGGGGGCAGGGGAAGGGGGAGACCCAGTACTTC.

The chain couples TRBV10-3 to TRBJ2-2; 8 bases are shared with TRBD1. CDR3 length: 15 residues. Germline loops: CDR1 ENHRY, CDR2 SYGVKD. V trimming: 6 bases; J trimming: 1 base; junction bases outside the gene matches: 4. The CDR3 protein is CAIRTGTGNTGELFF. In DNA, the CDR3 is TGTGCCATCAGAACCGGGACAGGGAACACCGGGGAGCTGTTTTTT.

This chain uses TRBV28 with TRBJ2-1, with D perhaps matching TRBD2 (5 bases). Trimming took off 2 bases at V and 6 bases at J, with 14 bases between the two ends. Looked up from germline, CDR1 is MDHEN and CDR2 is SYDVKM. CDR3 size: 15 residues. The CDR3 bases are TGTGCCAGCAGTTTAATGGCGGAGGTGCGCAATGAGCAGTTCTTC. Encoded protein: CASSLMAEVRNEQFF.

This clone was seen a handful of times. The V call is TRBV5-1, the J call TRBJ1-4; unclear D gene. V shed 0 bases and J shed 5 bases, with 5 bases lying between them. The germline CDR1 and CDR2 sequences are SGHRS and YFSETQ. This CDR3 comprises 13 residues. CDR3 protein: CASSLDGNEKLFF. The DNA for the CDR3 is TGCGCCAGCAGCTTGGACGGGAATGAAAAACTGTTTTTT.

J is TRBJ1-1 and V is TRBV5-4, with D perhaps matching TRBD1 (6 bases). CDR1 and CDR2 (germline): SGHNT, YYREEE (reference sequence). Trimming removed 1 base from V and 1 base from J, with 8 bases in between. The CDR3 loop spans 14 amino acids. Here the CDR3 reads CASSLKGGNTEAFF. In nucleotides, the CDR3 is TGTGCCAGCAGCTTGAAGGGGGGGAACACTGAAGCTTTCTTT. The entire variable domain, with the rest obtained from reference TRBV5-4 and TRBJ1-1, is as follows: ETGVTQSPTHLIKTRGQQVTLRCSSQSGHNTVSWYQQALGQGPQFIFQYYREEENGRGNFPPRFSGLQFPNYSSELNVNALELDDSALYLCASSLKGGNTEAFFGQGTRLTVV.